The 19 T cell receptor beta chains below all came from one sample that was sequenced in a study of blood T cell repertoires in COVID-19 (dated by TCRdb to about 2020). The library was produced with the immunoSEQ multiplex PCR assay. TCRdb took over this immuneACCESS table, retaining in-frame rearrangements with V and J assigned. Such tables are incomplete; in checked studies, under half of the missing clones stem from an unresolved V gene, and the remainder is unexplained. The sample table contains 40,000 or so clones; only one count was recorded for about 85% of them. The leading ten clones occupy under 15% of the sample. Sequenced sample: peripheral blood. All receptors derive from a woman in her sixties or seventies in a cohort sampled during active COVID-19.

This chain links TRBV6-1 with TRBJ1-2; 9 bases are a match to TRBD1. After removal of 3 bases from V and 4 bases from J, the junction contained 6 bases not matched to a gene. Germline-derived CDR1 and CDR2 are MNHNS and SASEGT. The CDR3 runs 15 residues. The DNA for the CDR3 is TGTGCCAGCAGTGACACCGGACAGGGGTCCTATGGCTACACCTTC. It yields the protein CASSDTGQGSYGYTF.

This chain uses TRBV27 with TRBJ1-1; weak D call: TRBD1 (6 bases). V lost 8 bases to trimming and J lost 3 bases, with 10 bases between them. CDR1 MNHEY and CDR2 SMNVEV come from the germline V gene (reference sequence). The CDR3 totals 12 residues. The CDR3 spells CASRTGYTEAFF. CDR3 DNA sequence: TGTGCCAGCCGAACAGGGTACACTGAAGCTTTCTTT.

The rearrangement uses TRBV6-5 and TRBJ1-3, with TRBD1 identical over 8 bases. The CDR3 length is 13 residues. J lost 2 bases, V lost 8 bases, and 2 bases had no gene match. Germline values: CDR1 MNHEY, CDR2 SVGAGI. CDR3 region: CASSQGAGNTIYF. DNA of the CDR3: TGTGCCAGCTCACAGGGGGCTGGAAACACCATATATTTT.

The chain carries TRBV5-8 and TRBJ2-1; 13 positions agree with TRBD2. CDR1 and CDR2 (germline): SGHTS, YDEGEE. The CDR3 has 19 amino acids. The ends lost 5 bases at V and 1 base at J; junction bases unmatched: 12. As DNA, the CDR3 is TGTGCCAGCAGGGAATGGACTAGCGGGAGTGAGGGTTCCTACAATGAGCAGTTCTTC. Translation: CASREWTSGSEGSYNEQFF.

V and J are TRBV19 and TRBJ2-4, with D possibly TRBD1 on 6 matching bases. Germline CDR1 reads LNHDA; CDR2 reads SQIVND (reference sequence). The length of the CDR3 is 15 residues. Deletions cut 5 bases from V and 5 bases from J, with 16 bases between. CDR3 amino acids: CASSPTTGYENIQYF. The CDR3 coding sequence is TGTGCCAGTAGTCCAACAACAGGGTACGAAAACATTCAGTACTTC.

The rearrangement links TRBV28 to TRBJ2-3, with D tentatively TRBD1 (6 bases). CDR3 length: 14 residues. Trimming took off 5 bases at V and 5 bases at J, with 14 bases between the two ends. The germline gives CDR1 MDHEN, CDR2 SYDVKM. Here the CDR3 DNA reads TGTGCCAGCAGTCCAGGGGTAGGGGTAGATACGCAGTATTTT. Translating gives CASSPGVGVDTQYF.

J is TRBJ2-3 and V is TRBV12-5; tentatively, D is TRBD1 (6 bases). In germline, CDR1 is LGHNT, CDR2 FRNRAP. CDR3 size: 15 residues. Deletions cut 6 bases from V and 7 bases from J, with 20 bases between. The CDR3, as DNA: TGTGCTAGTGGGTCCTTCCCGGAGCAGGGGTATACGCAGTATTTT. Protein: CASGSFPEQGYTQYF.

The V call is TRBV10-3, the J call TRBJ2-7, with 9 nucleotides matching TRBD1. Germline V CDR1 and CDR2: ENHRY, SYGVKD. Trimming took 11 bases from V and 4 from J; bases not matched to a gene: 9. The CDR3 is made up of 13 amino acids. CDR3 protein: CAARSDRGYEQYF. DNA of the CDR3: TGTGCCGCCCGTTCTGACAGGGGGTACGAGCAGTACTTC.

This clone was observed a few times. The chain carries TRBV9 and TRBJ2-7; 9 positions match TRBD2. This CDR3 has 17 amino acids. CDR1 and CDR2 (germline): SGDLS, YYNGEE. The ends lost 3 bases at V and 2 bases at J; junction bases unmatched: 12. In DNA form, the CDR3 reads TGTGCCAGCAGCGCGCCGACTAGCGGAAGGGAACCCTACGAGCAGTACTTC. Its protein is CASSAPTSGREPYEQYF.

This chain joins TRBV7-2 and TRBJ2-2, with D possibly TRBD1 on 6 matching bases. V gave up 0 bases and J gave up 2 bases, with 7 bases separating them. Germline lookup yields CDR1 SGHTA and CDR2 FQGNSA. The CDR3 is 15 residues long. The CDR3 here is CASSLAGANTGELFF. DNA of the CDR3: TGTGCCAGCAGCTTAGCGGGGGCCAACACCGGGGAGCTGTTTTTT.

This chain uses TRBV7-2 with TRBJ2-7; D perhaps matches TRBD2 (6 bases). This CDR3 region has 15 residues. V dropped 2 bases and J dropped 2 bases, with 13 bases sitting between them. CDR1 is SGHTA, CDR2 FQGNSA, per germline. The CDR3 loop reads CASSLSLAFAYEQYF. In DNA form, the CDR3 reads TGTGCCAGCAGCTTATCGCTAGCGTTCGCCTACGAGCAGTACTTC.

The chain joins TRBV7-2 to TRBJ1-1; 11 nucleotides agree with TRBD1. V shed 8 bases, J shed 3 bases, and the junction held 8 bases outside the gene matches. This CDR3 is built from 15 residues. The germline CDR1 and CDR2 sequences are SGHTA and FQGNSA. The CDR3, as DNA: TGTGCCAGCGCAAAGGACAGGGGGCTATACACTGAAGCTTTCTTT. Encoded protein: CASAKDRGLYTEAFF.

The chain is built from TRBV9 and TRBJ2-3; D not certain. The CDR3 spans 15 residues. V was pared by 0 bases and J by 3 bases, with 11 bases between. Germline CDR1 reads SGDLS; CDR2 reads YYNGEE. CDR3 sequence: CASSVGTALTDTQYF. CDR3 nucleotides: TGTGCCAGCAGCGTAGGCACAGCCCTGACAGATACGCAGTATTTT.

The chain joins TRBV13 to TRBJ2-7; 13 bases map to TRBD2. V lost 5 bases and J lost 0; bases outside the gene matches: 10. This CDR3 has 18 residues. Germline V lookup: CDR1 PRHDT, CDR2 FYEKMQ (reference sequence). The CDR3 reads CASSRRTSGRSPSYEQYF. In DNA form, the CDR3 reads TGTGCCAGCAGCCGAAGGACTAGCGGGAGAAGTCCCTCCTACGAGCAGTACTTC.

The V call is TRBV24-1, the J call TRBJ1-1; D unresolved. This CDR3 is built from 11 residues. Trimming cost V 2 bases and J 11 bases, with 8 bases left between them. Per the germline V gene, CDR1 is KGHDR and CDR2 is SFDVKD. CDR3 sequence: CATSDSVRAFF. Here the CDR3 DNA reads TGTGCCACCAGTGATTCTGTCAGGGCTTTCTTT.

V gene TRBV5-1 combines with J gene TRBJ2-1, with TRBD1 identical over 8 bases. J lost 2 bases, V lost 3 bases, and 4 bases had no gene match. Germline loops: CDR1 SGHRS, CDR2 YFSETQ. This CDR3 comprises 15 residues. The CDR3 region is CASSSGQGAYNEQFF. The CDR3, as DNA: TGCGCCAGCAGCTCAGGACAGGGCGCCTACAATGAGCAGTTCTTC. The full variable domain, completed using reference TRBV5-1 and TRBJ2-1, is KAGVTQTPRYLIKTRGQQVTLSCSPISGHRSVSWYQQTPGQGLQFLFEYFSETQRNKGNFPGRFSGRQFSNSRSEMNVSTLELGDSALYLCASSSGQGAYNEQFFGPGTRLTVL.

The rearrangement uses TRBV28 and TRBJ1-1, with TRBD1 matching 9 bases. Germline V gene data show CDR1 as MDHEN and CDR2 as SYDVKM. The CDR3 consists of 16 residues. The trim removed 3 bases at V and 1 base at J, leaving 6 bases unmatched. The CDR3 spells CASSFVTGGGNTEAFF. For the CDR3, the DNA is TGTGCCAGCAGTTTTGTGACAGGGGGAGGGAACACTGAAGCTTTCTTT. Variable domain in full (rest from reference TRBV28 and TRBJ1-1): DVKVTQSSRYLVKRTGEKVFLECVQDMDHENMFWYRQDPGLGLRLIYFSYDVKMKEKGDIPEGYSVSREKKERFSLILESASTNQTSMYLCASSFVTGGGNTEAFFGQGTRLTVV.

This clone was detected once. The DNA for the CDR3 is TGCGCCAGCAGCCAAGAGGCGGGAGTATCGCGCCAGTACTTC. This translates into CASSQEAGVSRQYF. The chain combines TRBV4-1 with TRBJ2-7; TRBD2 matches at 7 bases. Germline V gene lookup returns CDR1 MGHRA and CDR2 YSYEKL. The CDR3 consists of 14 residues. Germline trimming cut 0 bases from V and 10 bases from J; bases unmatched to any gene: 9.

V and J are TRBV6-6 and TRBJ2-7, with D possibly matching TRBD2 (6 bases). CDR3 length equals 14 residues. Germline values: CDR1 MNHNY, CDR2 SVGAGI (reference sequence). The V gene lost 7 bases and the J gene lost 6 bases, with 19 bases spanning the gap. The CDR3 DNA sequence: TGTGCCAGCACCCTCGATCTAGCGCATCTCGAGCAGTACTTC. Translating it yields CASTLDLAHLEQYF.